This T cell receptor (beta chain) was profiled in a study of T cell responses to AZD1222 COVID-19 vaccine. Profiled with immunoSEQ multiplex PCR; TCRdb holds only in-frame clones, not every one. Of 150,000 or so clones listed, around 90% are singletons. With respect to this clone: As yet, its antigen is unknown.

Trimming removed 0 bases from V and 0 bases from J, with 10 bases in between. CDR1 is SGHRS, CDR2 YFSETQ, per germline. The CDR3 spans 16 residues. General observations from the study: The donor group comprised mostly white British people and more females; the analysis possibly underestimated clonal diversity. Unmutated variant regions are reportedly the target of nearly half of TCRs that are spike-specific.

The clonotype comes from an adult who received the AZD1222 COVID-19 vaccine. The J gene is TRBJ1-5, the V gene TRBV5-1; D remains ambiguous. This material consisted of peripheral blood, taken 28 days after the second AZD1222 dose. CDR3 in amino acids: CASSLVGSYSNQPQHF. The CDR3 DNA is TGCGCCAGCAGCTTGGTGGGGTCCTATAGCAATCAGCCCCAGCATTTT.